These T cell receptor beta chains were read from a single sample in a study of shared clonotypes between healthy human individuals. Assay used: immunoSEQ multiplex PCR; TCRdb lists only in-frame clones, some missing. The data contain roughly 2.1 million clones, 90% to 95% of them seen just once; the ten biggest clones take up 1.5% to 2%. The sequencing sample was made of naive CD8+ T cells from PBMCs. These receptors all come from a man between 18 and 35 years old in good health. Some clones in this sample may be carry-over from other donors' samples. Both conserved end residues are part of each CDR3. A D gene is named only where the DNA matches it firmly. Not all rows give a size; the values are once, few, many and, for expanded clones, a class.

j_call d_call v_call clone_size cdr3_nt cdr3_aa
TRBJ1-2 . TRBV5-6 once TGTGCCAGCAGCTTTCCAGGGGCGTATGGCTACACCTTC CASSFPGAYGYTF
TRBJ1-2 TRBD1 TRBV7-8 . TGTGCCAGCAGCCAAGGGACAGGGGGTTCTTATCATGGCTACACCTTC CASSQGTGGSYHGYTF
TRBJ2-7 TRBD1 TRBV5-3 . TGTGCCAGAAGCTTGGAGTTCATTTCTACAGGGGGTTCTGTGCAGTACTTC CARSLEFISTGGSVQYF
TRBJ1-3 . TRBV19 once TGTGCCAGTAGTATTAAGGATGGAAACACCATATATTTT CASSIKDGNTIYF
TRBJ2-7 . TRBV11-2 . TGTGCCAGCAGCCTTGGGACCTACGAGCAGTACTTC CASSLGTYEQYF
TRBJ2-5 . TRBV7-9 once TGTGCCAGCAGCTTAGTAAGCGGAATCCAAGAGACCCAGTACTTC CASSLVSGIQETQYF
TRBJ2-3 . TRBV27 . TGTGCCAGCAGTTTTTGGAGGCCGGAGGCCACAGATACGCAGTATTTT CASSFWRPEATDTQYF
TRBJ1-5 . TRBV7-9 . TGTGCCAGCAGCTTGGCCGGGGGCAATCAGCCCCAGCATTTT CASSLAGGNQPQHF
TRBJ1-1 . TRBV29-1 . TGCAGCGTGTGGCACTCCTTAGGGGGAGCTTTCTTT CSVWHSLGGAFF
TRBJ1-6 . TRBV4-1 once TGCGCCAGCAGCCAAGATCGGCCAGGTCCCCTCCACTTT CASSQDRPGPLHF
TRBJ2-7 TRBD2 TRBV27 . TGTGCCAGCAGTTTTTTAGCGGGAGTGAACGAGCAGTACTTC CASSFLAGVNEQYF
TRBJ2-5 . TRBV13 . TGTGCCAGCAGCTCACAGGGCGCGCAAGAGACCCAGTACTTC CASSSQGAQETQYF
TRBJ2-7 TRBD2 TRBV9 . TGTGCCAGCAGCGTAGCGGGAGGGCCGGGTGAGCAGTACTTC CASSVAGGPGEQYF
TRBJ2-7 TRBD2 TRBV19 . TGTGCCAGTTCGGGGACTAGCGGGAGAATCCTCTACGAGCAGTACTTC CASSGTSGRILYEQYF
TRBJ2-5 TRBD2 TRBV7-9 . TGTGCCAGCAGTCGGACCGGGGGAGGGTACCAAGAGACCCAGTACTTC CASSRTGGGYQETQYF
TRBJ1-1 . TRBV30 . TGTGCCTGGACATACGGTTTGAACACTGAAGCTTTCTTT CAWTYGLNTEAFF
TRBJ2-5 TRBD1 TRBV6-6 . TGTGCCAGCAGCAACCCCCGGGACAGGGGGCGAGAGACCCAGTACTTC CASSNPRDRGRETQYF
TRBJ1-5 . TRBV9 . TGTGCCAGCAGCGCCGGGGGGGGCGGGACGCAGCCCCAGCATTTT CASSAGGGGTQPQHF
TRBJ2-2 . TRBV27 . TGTGCCAGCAGTTTATCGTTGGGGGCGCGGTTAGAACTGTTTTTT CASSLSLGARLELFF
TRBJ2-1 TRBD2 TRBV28 . TGTGCCAGCAGTTTCGCGGCGGGAGGGCCAAAACGGAGCTCCTACAATGAGCAGTTCTTC CASSFAAGGPKRSSYNEQFF
TRBJ2-3 . TRBV7-2 . TGTGCCAGCAGCGACGCCCAAGGACGAGAGGATACGCAGTATTTT CASSDAQGREDTQYF
TRBJ2-3 . TRBV4-3 . TGCGCCAGCAGCCAAGGGCGCAGGCCCACAGATACGCAGTATTTT CASSQGRRPTDTQYF
TRBJ1-5 . TRBV28 . TGTGCCAGCAGTTTGGGGTACAATCAGCCCCAGCATTTT CASSLGYNQPQHF
TRBJ2-1 . TRBV27 . TGTGCCAGCAGTTTGGCCTACGAGTGGTCCTACAATGAGCAGTTCTTC CASSLAYEWSYNEQFF
TRBJ2-5 . TRBV7-8 . TGTGCCAGCAGTACCCGATCGGAGACCCAGTACTTC CASSTRSETQYF
TRBJ1-1 . TRBV19 . TGTGCCAGTAGTATGACCAGCGTAGGTACTGAAGCTTTCTTT CASSMTSVGTEAFF
TRBJ2-7 TRBD1 TRBV9 . TGTGCCAGCAGCGCCGGACAGGGTAGGGAGCAGTACTTC CASSAGQGREQYF
TRBJ1-2 . TRBV5-8 . TGTGCCAGCAGCTTGGCTGGGGGAAAGATTGGCTACACCTTC CASSLAGGKIGYTF
TRBJ1-5 TRBD1 TRBV15 . TGTGCCTTCAGGGACAGGGATAGCAATCAGCCCCAGCATTTT CAFRDRDSNQPQHF
TRBJ1-2 TRBD1 TRBV29-1 once TGCAGCGTTGTGGTGGTTGGGGACAGGCGCTTC CSVVVVGDRRF
TRBJ2-7 . TRBV9 . TGTGCCAGCAGCGTCGGAGGGTCCTACGAGCAGTACTTC CASSVGGSYEQYF
TRBJ2-2 . TRBV19 . TGTGCCAGTAGTATAGCCCTCACCGGGGAGCTGTTTTTT CASSIALTGELFF
TRBJ2-3 . TRBV14 . TGTGCCAGCACCCTAGAGGCGACGCGGTGGCCAGATACGCAGTATTTT CASTLEATRWPDTQYF
TRBJ2-3 TRBD2 TRBV28 . TGTGCCAGCAGTTTTAGACTAGCGGGAGGAACCCCAGATACGCAGTATTTT CASSFRLAGGTPDTQYF
TRBJ2-5 . TRBV10-1 . TGCGCCAGCAGTGAGGGGGGTGAGACCCAGTACTTC CASSEGGETQYF
TRBJ2-5 . TRBV9 . TGTGCCAGCGGAGGACTTCAAGAGACCCAGTACTTC CASGGLQETQYF
TRBJ2-1 TRBD2 TRBV2 . TGTGCCAGCCTCCCCGTGGGGGGGGGTTACTACAATGAGCAGTTCTTC CASLPVGGGYYNEQFF
TRBJ1-3 . TRBV11-2 . TGTGCCAGCAGTTTCGGGGGGGCTCCTGGAAACACCATATATTTT CASSFGGAPGNTIYF
TRBJ2-7 TRBD1 TRBV7-6 . TGTGCCAGCAGCCCTAGGACAGGGGAATCCTACGAGCAGTACTTC CASSPRTGESYEQYF
TRBJ1-2 TRBD1 TRBV6-1 . TGTGCCAGCAGTGCTGAGGGCTGGGACAGCCTGAACTATGGCTACACCTTC CASSAEGWDSLNYGYTF
TRBJ2-1 . TRBV9 . TGTGCCAGCAGCCCCCCTAACTATAATGAGCAGTTCTTC CASSPPNYNEQFF
TRBJ1-2 . TRBV7-9 . TGTGCCAGCAGCTTATTGACCGGCGGCTACACCTTC CASSLLTGGYTF
TRBJ2-7 . TRBV28 . TGTGCCAGCAGGTCAGCTTCTTACGAGCAGTACTTC CASRSASYEQYF
TRBJ2-7 TRBD1 TRBV10-2 . TGCGCCAGCAGTGACCGGGACAGCTACGAGCAGTACTTC CASSDRDSYEQYF
TRBJ2-1 TRBD2 TRBV7-9 . TGTGCCAGCAGCCAGACTAGCGGGAGGGGTAATGAGCAGTTCTTC CASSQTSGRGNEQFF
TRBJ2-2 . TRBV7-9 . TGTGCCAGCAGCCCCAAGACGGTGAACACCGGGGAGCTGTTTTTT CASSPKTVNTGELFF
TRBJ2-2 TRBD1 TRBV28 few TGTGCCAGCAGCCCTCGACAGGGGGACACCGGGGAGCTGTTTTTT CASSPRQGDTGELFF
TRBJ2-5 . TRBV7-9 . TGTGCCAGTTTTGGAGAGACCCAGTACTTC CASFGETQYF
TRBJ1-1 . TRBV6-5 . TGTGCCAGCAGTTACGGACTCAGCGGGTTGAACACTGAAGCTTTCTTT CASSYGLSGLNTEAFF
TRBJ2-3 . TRBV10-2 . TGCGCCTGCCAGGGTATAGATACGCAGTATTTT CACQGIDTQYF
TRBJ2-2 . TRBV7-9 few TGTGCCAGCAGCTTTGGAACCGGGGAGCTGTTTTTT CASSFGTGELFF
TRBJ2-3 . TRBV7-9 . TGTGCCAGCAGCTTAGTTGTAGGGAGGACAGATACGCAGTATTTT CASSLVVGRTDTQYF
TRBJ2-1 . TRBV7-9 . TGTGCCAGCAGCTTAACTAACAATGAGCAGTTCTTC CASSLTNNEQFF
TRBJ2-5 TRBD1 TRBV9 . TGTGCCAGCAGCGTAGCTACAGGGGGCAGGGAGACCCAGTACTTC CASSVATGGRETQYF